The 10 T cell receptor beta chains in this list originate from one sample, sequenced in a study of CD8+CD57+ T cells in acquired aplastic anemia. CDR3 and TCR beta VDJ profiling relied on genomic DNA as the template. TCRdb passed the reads through MiXCR, listing each CDR3 protein once. The sample has some 130,000 distinct CDR3 sequences; about 46% are singletons. Source material: sorted CD4+, CD8+, or CD8+CD57+ T cells (not recorded which) from PBMCs. The receptor set was obtained from a human donor in good health, serving as a control.

J is TRBJ1-6 and V is TRBV19; TRBD1 might be the D (5 bases). Trimming shortened V by 7 bases and J by 10 bases, and 17 bases separated the two germline ends. The CDR3 consists of 14 residues. Germline assignment: CDR1 LNHDA and CDR2 SQIVND (reference sequence). The CDR3 sequence: CASTRGDEWSPLHF. The CDR3 DNA reads TGTGCCAGTACCCGGGGGGACGAGTGGTCACCCCTCCACTTT.

This clonotype was counted ten times or more. The chain employs TRBV7-6 and TRBJ2-1; 7 nucleotides match TRBD2. The CDR3 is 14 residues long. V lost 5 bases, J lost 4 bases, and 5 bases stayed unmatched. The germline V gene has CDR1 SGHVS and CDR2 FNYEAQ. This chain's CDR3 is CASSQRGLYNEQFF. The CDR3 bases are TGTGCCAGCAGCCAGCGGGGCCTATACAATGAGCAGTTCTTC.

The count of this clonotype is one. CDR3 region: CASSLGGARYEQYF. CDR3 coding DNA: TGTGCCAGCAGCTTAGGAGGGGCGCGGTACGAGCAGTACTTC. The chain couples TRBV11-2 to TRBJ2-7; D tentatively fits TRBD1 or TRBD2 (5 bases each). With 1 base removed from V and 4 bases from J, the gap between germline ends came to 11 bases. Germline V CDR1 and CDR2: SGHAT, FQNNGV. The CDR3 covers 14 residues.

This clonotype was counted many times. The CDR3 loop reads CASSLSGANVLTF. For the CDR3, the DNA is TGCGCCAGCAGCTTATCTGGGGCCAACGTCCTGACTTTC. This sequence joins TRBV5-1 and TRBJ2-6; the D is unclear. Germline CDR1 reads SGHRS; CDR2 reads YFSETQ. This CDR3 is 13 amino acids long. The V and J ends lost 2 bases and 1 base respectively, with 1 base between them.

The chain links TRBV12-5 to TRBJ1-1; 9 bases are a match to TRBD1. With V trimmed by 2 bases and J by 1 base, 5 bases remained unmatched. CDR3 length: 16 amino acids. Germline V lookup: CDR1 LGHNT, CDR2 FRNRAP. The CDR3 loop is CASGLYPGQGNTEAFF. The CDR3 nucleotides read TGTGCTAGTGGTTTGTATCCGGGACAGGGGAACACTGAAGCTTTCTTT.

Points on this clonotype: It may be a read error: a sequence one base away is much more abundant. Without the conserved terminal phenylalanine or tryptophan, this CDR3 likely stems from a read error. The chain employs TRBV11-3 and TRBJ2-5, with unresolved D. The CDR3 has 14 amino acids. Germline CDR1 reads SGHNT; CDR2 reads YENEEA. V lost 3 bases and J lost 5, with 13 bases in between. The CDR3, as DNA: TGTGCCAGCAGCTTTTATCTCGGATTTGAGACCCAGTACCTC. Residues: CASSFYLGFETQYL.

This clonotype was counted at least ten times. J is TRBJ2-4 and V is TRBV12-3 or TRBV12-4; the D call may be TRBD1 or TRBD2 (6 bases each). This CDR3 is 15 amino acids long. V dropped 6 bases and J dropped 8 bases, with 20 bases sitting between them. The DNA for the CDR3 is TGTGCCAGCAGACAACAGGGAATGGAGGGCGACATTCAGTACTTC. Protein: CASRQQGMEGDIQYF.

This clonotype was seen many times. V usage is TRBV6-5 and J usage is TRBJ1-5, with D perhaps TRBD1 (6 bases). V lost 0 bases to trimming and J lost 6 bases, with 12 bases between them. Per the germline V gene, CDR1 is MNHEY and CDR2 is SVGAGI. This CDR3 region has 15 residues. CDR3 sequence reads: CASSYSLLGGQPQHF. The DNA of the CDR3 is TGTGCCAGCAGTTACTCTCTCCTAGGGGGTCAGCCCCAGCATTTT.

This clonotype occurred many times. The chain links TRBV20-1 to TRBJ2-7, with D perhaps TRBD1 (6 bases). From germline, CDR1 is DFQATT and CDR2 SNEGSKA (reference sequence). Trimming left V 2 bases short and J 4 bases short, with 9 bases between. This CDR3 contains 12 residues. The CDR3 region has the DNA TGCAGTGCTAGAAGACAGGAATACGAGCAGTACTTC. Translation gives CSARRQEYEQYF.

The chain links TRBV2 to TRBJ2-1; 8 bases match TRBD2. The V gene's germline CDR1 is SNHLY and CDR2 FYNNEI. J lost 7 bases, V lost 4 bases, and 6 bases had no gene match. The CDR3 has 14 amino acids. CDR3 bases: TGTGCCAGCAGTGTGCGGGGGGCCTTTAATGAGCAGTTCTTC. Encoded protein: CASSVRGAFNEQFF.